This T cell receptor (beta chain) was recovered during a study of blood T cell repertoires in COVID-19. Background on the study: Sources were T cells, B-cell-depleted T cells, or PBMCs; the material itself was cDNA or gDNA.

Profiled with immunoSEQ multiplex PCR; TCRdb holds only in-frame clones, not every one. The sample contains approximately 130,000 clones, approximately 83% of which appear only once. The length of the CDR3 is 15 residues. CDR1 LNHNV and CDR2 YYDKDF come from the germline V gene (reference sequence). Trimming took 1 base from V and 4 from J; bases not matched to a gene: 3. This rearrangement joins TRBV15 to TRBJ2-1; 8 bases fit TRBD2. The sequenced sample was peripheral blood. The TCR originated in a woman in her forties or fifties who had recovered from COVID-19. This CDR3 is CATSRAGGTYNEQFF. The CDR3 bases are TGTGCCACCAGCAGAGCGGGGGGGACGTACAATGAGCAGTTCTTC.